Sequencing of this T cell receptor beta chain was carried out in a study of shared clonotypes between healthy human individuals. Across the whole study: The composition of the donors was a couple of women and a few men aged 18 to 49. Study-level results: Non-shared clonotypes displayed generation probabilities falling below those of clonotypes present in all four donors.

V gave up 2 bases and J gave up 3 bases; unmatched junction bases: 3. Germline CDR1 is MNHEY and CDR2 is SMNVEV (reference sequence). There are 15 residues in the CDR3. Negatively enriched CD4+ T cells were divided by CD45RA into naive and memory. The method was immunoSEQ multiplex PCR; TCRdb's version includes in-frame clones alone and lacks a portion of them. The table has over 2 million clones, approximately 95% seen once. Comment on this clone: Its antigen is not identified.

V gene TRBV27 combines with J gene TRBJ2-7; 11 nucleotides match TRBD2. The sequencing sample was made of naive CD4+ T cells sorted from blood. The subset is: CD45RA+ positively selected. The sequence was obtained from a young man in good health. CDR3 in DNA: TGTGCCAGCAGTTTAACACTAGCGGGAGTCTACGAGCAGTACTTC. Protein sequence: CASSLTLAGVYEQYF.